This T cell receptor beta chain was identified during a study of cytomegalovirus exposure and HLA in healthy donors (dated by TCRdb to about 2017). Regarding the research as a whole: In an earlier analysis of 450 to 750 of the donors, 250 to 300 Gb of sequence data and approximately 120 million unique TCR beta sequences from about 179 million T cells were reported. Approximately 310 gigabases of sequencing data and roughly 81 million unique TCR sequences made up an early release that covered about 640 HLA-typed donors. Of the approximately 400 genotyped donors, about 80% fell in the genetic ancestry cluster associated with self-reported Caucasian donors. The study was designed to test whether signatures of past pathogen exposure could be identified by cataloging public T cell receptors. The study profiled the T cell repertoires of some 610 subjects by immunosequencing and related them to cytomegalovirus serostatus. Along with the approximately 670-subject first cohort, a separate validation cohort of over a hundred different subjects was used. The study combined high-throughput TCR immunosequencing, statistical association of individual TCRs with disease status, and machine learning to predict cytomegalovirus infection status. A later analysis re-analyzed previously published TCR beta repertoires from roughly 690 donors and added high-resolution HLA genotyping to study TCR occurrence patterns. The later analysis used no new phenotypic data to find candidate immune exposures, relying instead on TCR beta sequences and their occurrence across donors. In an earlier analysis of 550 to 700 of the donors, high-throughput TCR beta sequencing was used to judge whether each TCR beta V gene segment behaved as functional or pseudogenic. Donor age, sex, ethnicity and CMV serostatus were compiled together with the repertoire data. A later genetic analysis took genome-wide SNP genotypes for about 60% of the roughly 670 donors and used that subset as a discovery cohort. All discovery cohort repertoires had been generated on a single sequencing platform. Class I and class II HLA loci were covered by the typing at four-digit resolution. Typing coverage differed by locus: A, B, C, DRB1 and DQB1 were typed in roughly 620-640 donors, DQA1 in about 510, DPA1 in around 580, and DPB1 in approximately 450. Roughly 5 DR-DQ haplotypes were handled as single units for association and clustering because linkage in the cohort was strong. Among some 410 genotyped donors of the cohort, an average of roughly 230,000 unique TCR beta nucleotide sequences was sequenced per donor, of which 15% to 20% were non-productive. Study-level results and caveats: Because some donors lacked HLA typing at each locus, the association tests relied only on the typed subset. Linkage disequilibrium might explain the correlated functional status among segregating V segments, but an unknown experimental factor could not be ruled out. A later analysis found that TCR association rates varied across HLA loci, with DRB1 alleles showing the most associated TCRs and HLA-C alleles the fewest. In an earlier analysis of 450 to 750 of the donors, most TCR beta V segments appeared in productive rearrangements about 87% or about 30% of the time, broadly matching IMGT annotations. In a later analysis, about 17,000 TCR beta sequences were associated with specific HLA alleles at a false discovery rate of 0.05. Roughly uniform sequencing depth across donors was assumed in presence/absence analyses, although this assumption may not hold. The authors suggested that the approach could potentially be generalized to other disease states and immunological phenotypes. A later analysis found that HLA-associated TCR beta chains were more clonally expanded and had lower generation probabilities than equally common non-associated chains. A further reported finding was that TCR beta sequences accurately predicted the HLA-A and HLA-B alleles for most subjects in the first cohort. The cohort was sequenced for TCR beta chains only, and without alpha or paired-chain data the features that could be detected were limited. The 87-base-pair reads could not distinguish some IMGT-functional V segments, including TRBV6-2 and TRBV6-3, so those segments were excluded. The only immune exposure information available for the cohort was CMV serostatus. A cluster of highly shared sequence variants was judged likely to represent a technical artifact of the sequencing pipeline. Cytomegalovirus status was reported to be diagnosed by the classifier with high specificity and sensitivity in both the original and validation cohorts. According to a later analysis, most CMV-associated TCR beta chains appeared to be HLA-restricted, and the HLA associations seemed to be driven largely by CMV exposure. Most TCR sequences were observed very rarely across donors, whereas some public TCRs were present in many individuals. An association between a missense DCLRE1C variant and V-gene and J-gene trimming of TCR beta chains was found in a later genetic analysis and replicated in an independent cohort. Strong co-occurrence of HLA alleles, especially DR and DQ, made assigning TCR associations to individual alleles difficult. In a later analysis, several top co-occurrence clusters were reported to appear linked to parvovirus B19, influenza, CMV and Epstein-Barr virus. A later genetic analysis reported fewer N-insertions in productive TCRs among donors in an Asian-associated ancestry cluster than the 666-donor mean. A total of 164 TCR beta chains were listed by the study as associated with cytomegalovirus. The earlier analysis of about 600 of the donors excluded seventeen rarely observed V segments, including chromosome 9 orphons, because counts were too low. In vitro tests confirmed that a few of the cytomegalovirus-associated TCR beta chains recognize cytomegalovirus antigens.

Library preparation was by the immunoSEQ multiplex PCR assay. For the multiplex PCR, a mixture combining 60 forward primers for TCR Vbeta segments and 13 reverse primers for TCR Jbeta segments was used. The CDR3 region of rearranged TCR beta genes was amplified from genomic DNA with a multiplex PCR assay. The amplified TCR beta libraries were sequenced on the Illumina HiSeq System as 87-base-pair reads. As for the authors' bioinformatics: A later analysis tallied 75 million to 85 million unique TCR beta chains across the approximately 670 repertoires, and about 12 million of those chains were shared by two or more donors. Raw reads were error-corrected and collapsed into unique sequences by a nearest-neighbor algorithm in which closely related sequences were merged to remove PCR and sequencing errors. To assign V, D and J gene segments, CDR3 sequences were aligned to IMGT reference sequences. For a sequence to be retained, at least a six-nucleotide match to both a V gene segment and a J gene segment was required. Rearrangements were classified as productive when the CDR3 lacked stop codons and remained in frame with V and J, and all other rearrangements were classified as non-productive. CDR3 was defined by IMGT convention, running from the second conserved V-encoded cysteine to the conserved J-encoded phenylalanine. In an earlier analysis of roughly 610 of the donors, sequences lacking an unambiguous match to a single V gene segment were excluded. In an earlier analysis of approximately 500 of the donors, a V segment was called functional when productive rearrangements were above 56.7%, and segregating when the standard deviation between donors exceeded 5%. A statistical classification framework was built for diagnosing cytomegalovirus status from the catalog of TCR beta chain sequences. V and J gene assignment, in a later analysis, came from comparing TCR nucleotide sequences with IMGT/GENE-DB human TR gene sequences. A later analysis assigned CDR3 sequences and most-parsimonious VDJ recombination scenarios with the TCRdist pipeline. In a later analysis, each TCR beta chain was defined by its CDR3 amino acid sequence together with its V-gene family, and reads without a unique V-gene family were excluded. As a way to deal with suspected cross-contamination and a sequencing artifact, a later analysis dropped more than 500 nucleotide sequences that were highly shared and had low generation probability. A later analysis calculated a clonal expansion index for each public chain from normalized within-repertoire ranks of inferred template counts. In a later analysis, generation probabilities were computed with a VDJ recombination model fitted to out-of-frame rearrangements, and the resulting probabilities were checked against IGoR. In a later analysis, TCR-TCR, TCR-HLA and TCR-CMV co-occurrence was scored with hypergeometric tests, and a repertoire-size bias correction was applied to TCR pairs. To estimate false discovery rates, a later analysis permuted the HLA or CMV assignments 20 times. In a later analysis, co-occurring TCRs were grouped using DBSCAN, and TCRdist sequence similarity was added for clustering within HLA-allele-positive subsets. Co-occurrence clustering excluded repertoires with fewer than 30,000 or more than 120,000 public chains, plus five with anomalous nucleotide sharing. TCRdb provides this immuneACCESS table in a form limited to in-frame rearrangements. Some clones are lacking; in checked studies, under half of them reflect an unresolved V gene, and why the rest are absent is not known. V, J and clone size reflect that table, while D and trimming were determined from the DNA. The sample table records about 130,000 clones. The ten most abundant clones make up roughly 2% of the sample.

The cohort was made up of about 610 healthy bone marrow donors. Cohort members were all nominally healthy when sampled, although unrecorded immune exposures were likely present. The donor was CMV seronegative and belonged to the group of 352 seronegative cohort members. A peripheral blood sample was collected from each donor, and TCR beta sequencing was performed on peripheral blood mononuclear cells. Genomic DNA extraction from the blood cell samples was performed with the Qiagen DNeasy Blood Extraction Kit. Cut back by 0 bases and 1 base, the V and J ends lie 9 bases apart. There are 15 amino acids in the CDR3, from cysteine to phenylalanine inclusive. The DNA shown is the 45-base CDR3, in frame from base 1. CDR1 and CDR2 are read off the germline V gene as MNHEY and SVGAGI. Details on this clone: The antigen it binds to is not known.

This chain is built from TRBV6-5 and TRBJ1-1; 6 matching bases give a weak D call of TRBD1. This clonotype originated in a woman in her sixties in good health and CMV-seronegative. Material: PBMCs. The nucleotide sequence reads TGTGCCAGCAGTTACTCTTTGACAGGGAACACTGAAGCTTTCTTT. It is translated as CASSYSLTGNTEAFF.